This section outlines one T cell receptor (beta chain) sequence together with its context. This specimen belongs to a study of blood T cells in healthy people across ages. A second roughly 7 to 11 cycle PCR used barcoded and J-beta primers. Per sample, CDR3-containing paired-end reads numbered at least 3 million. TCRdb used MiXCR to reprocess the 5' RACE reads, holding one entry per CDR3 protein. The sample lists about 1 million distinct CDR3 sequences, almost 25% occurring once. Another study also made use of these data, one on T cells of mothers and their children.

The sequencing input was blood. This clonotype was sampled from a girl aged 2 to 9 in good health.

The CDR3 DNA sequence: TGTGCCAGCAGCCAAAACCACGTAGCGGAGACCCAGTACTTC. Its protein product is CASSQNHVAETQYF. V gene TRBV3-1 combines with J gene TRBJ2-5, with D tentatively TRBD2 (5 bases). V dropped 2 bases and J dropped 5 bases, with 12 bases sitting between them. The CDR3 runs to 14 residues. Germline CDR1 reads LGHDT; CDR2 reads YNNKEL (reference sequence).